This entry describes one T cell receptor beta chain. Repertoires were generated with immunoSEQ multiplex PCR, while TCRdb's copy carries only in-frame clones and drops some. The profile shows about 82,000 clones, roughly 95% of them singletons. The source of the sample is a study of technical replicates of blood from several donors. This CDR3 has 14 residues. CDR1 and CDR2 (germline): MGHRA, YSYEKL. V lost 4 bases to trimming and J lost 3 bases, with 13 bases between them. This receptor was taken from a human donor in good health. The chain has TRBV4-1 and TRBJ2-7; perhaps TRBD1 as D (6 bases). Sequences were obtained from T cells isolated from PBMCs. The CDR3 DNA sequence: TGCGCCAGCAGCCGCCCGGGACACAGCTACGAGCAGTACTTC. Its protein product is CASSRPGHSYEQYF.